This T cell receptor (beta chain) was recorded in a study of blood T cell repertoires in COVID-19. Study information: Acute and convalescent COVID-19 samples came from the United States, Italy and Spain. The cDNA or gDNA used as material had been derived from T cells, B-cell-depleted T cells, or PBMCs.

With 4 bases removed from V and 2 bases from J, the gap between germline ends came to 8 bases. The CDR3 contains 13 residues. Germline-derived CDR1 and CDR2 are SQVTM and ANQGSEA. In the source study's methods: Quantification of nucleated cells was approximated via reference gene primer amplification. Clones were sequenced by immunoSEQ multiplex PCR, and TCRdb holds only the in-frame ones, with some missing. V, J and clone size reflect that table, while D and trimming were determined from the DNA. The table includes about 120,000 clones, approximately 83% detected once. This TCR was recovered from a woman in her seventies with acute or convalescent COVID-19. This chain joins TRBV29-1 and TRBJ1-4; TRBD1 might be the D (6 bases). The sample was peripheral blood. CDR3 residues: CSVVRGTNEKLFF. The CDR3 DNA is TGCAGCGTTGTAAGGGGGACTAATGAAAAACTGTTTTTT.